This TCR beta chain was found in a study of PD-L1 blockade in urothelial cancer. The wider study: Within tumor samples, the median T cell count was some 1,400 cells. Whole-study results and caveats: More tumor-infiltrating T lymphocytes occurred in patients with durable benefit. Each patient contributed one FFPE tumor sample, not taken right before treatment.

This clone occurred many times. Its antigen is as yet unknown. The germline V gene encodes CDR1 SGDLS and CDR2 YYNGEE. V was clipped by 5 bases and J by 2 bases; unmatched bases: 6. CDR3 length: 15 amino acids. Data came from immunoSEQ multiplex PCR; TCRdb stores just in-frame clones and leaves some out. The repertoire consists of about 35,000 clones, with roughly a third occurring once and the leading ten covering 8% to 9.5%. The genes are TRBV9 and TRBJ2-3; TRBD2 aligns across 9 bases. Sequenced here: tumor tissue, sampled before atezolizumab (anti-PD-L1) treatment. This clonotype was sampled from a man in his fifties or sixties with urothelial cancer. The chain's CDR3 is CASRVSGRNTDTQYF. CDR3 DNA sequence: TGTGCCAGCAGGGTTAGCGGGAGAAACACAGATACGCAGTATTTT.